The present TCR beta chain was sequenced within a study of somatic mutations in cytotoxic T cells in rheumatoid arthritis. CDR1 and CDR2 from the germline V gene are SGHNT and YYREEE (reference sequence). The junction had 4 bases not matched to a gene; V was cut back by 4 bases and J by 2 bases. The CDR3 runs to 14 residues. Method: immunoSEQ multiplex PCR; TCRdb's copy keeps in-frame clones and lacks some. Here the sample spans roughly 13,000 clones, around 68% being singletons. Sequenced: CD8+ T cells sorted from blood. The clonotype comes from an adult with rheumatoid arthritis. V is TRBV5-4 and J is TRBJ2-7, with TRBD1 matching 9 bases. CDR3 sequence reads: CASSPGTGTYEQYF. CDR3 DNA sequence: TGTGCCAGCAGCCCCGGGACAGGGACCTACGAGCAGTACTTC.